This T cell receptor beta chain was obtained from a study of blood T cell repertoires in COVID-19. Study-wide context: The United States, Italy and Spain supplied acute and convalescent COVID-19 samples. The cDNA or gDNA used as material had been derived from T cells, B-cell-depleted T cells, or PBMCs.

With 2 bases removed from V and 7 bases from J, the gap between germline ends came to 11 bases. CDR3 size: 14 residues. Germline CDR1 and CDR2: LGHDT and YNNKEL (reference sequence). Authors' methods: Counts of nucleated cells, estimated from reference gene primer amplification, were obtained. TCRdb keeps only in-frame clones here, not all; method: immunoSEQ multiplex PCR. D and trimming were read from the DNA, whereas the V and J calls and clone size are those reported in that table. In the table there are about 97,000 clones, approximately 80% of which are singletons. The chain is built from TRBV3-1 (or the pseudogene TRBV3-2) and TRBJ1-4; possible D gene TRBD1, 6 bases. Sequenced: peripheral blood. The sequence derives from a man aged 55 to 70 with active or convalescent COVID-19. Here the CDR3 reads CASSQFRGTEKLFF. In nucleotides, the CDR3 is TGTGCCAGCAGCCAATTCAGGGGCACTGAAAAACTGTTTTTT.